A single sample is the source of the 24 T cell receptor beta chains below, sequenced in a study of blood T cell repertoires in COVID-19. Method: immunoSEQ multiplex PCR; TCRdb's copy keeps in-frame clones and lacks some. In the table there are around 300,000 clones, 80% to 90% of which are singletons. What was sequenced was PBMCs or T cells enriched from blood (not recorded which). The receptors originated from a man in his thirties or forties who had recovered from COVID-19.

On this clone: The junction departs from the called germline gene at one end, perhaps through a read error. The V gene is TRBV11-3, the J gene TRBJ1-1; a weak D match, TRBD1 (6 bases). The CDR3 is 14 residues long. The germline V gene encodes CDR1 SGHNT and CDR2 YENEEA. The CDR3 region has the DNA TGTGCCAGCAGCGTCAGTGGGGGGGGCACTGAAACTTTCTTT. The encoded protein is CASSVSGGGTETFF.

J is TRBJ1-2 and V is TRBV19; no reliable D call. The CDR3 has 13 amino acids. From germline, CDR1 is LNHDA and CDR2 SQIVND (reference sequence). V was cut by 6 bases and J by 0 bases, with 8 bases left in between. The CDR3 loop is CASRAVPNYGYTF. CDR3 DNA: TGTGCCAGTAGGGCAGTTCCTAACTATGGCTACACCTTC.

The chain has TRBV11-2 and TRBJ2-3, with TRBD2 as a possible D gene (7 bases). V lost 5 bases to trimming and J lost 0 bases, with 21 bases between them. CDR3 length: 18 amino acids. The germline V gene has CDR1 SGHAT and CDR2 FQNNGV. DNA for the CDR3: TGTGCCAGCAGCCCGAGTTGGGGCGGGGGCCTCAGCACAGATACGCAGTATTTT. It is translated as CASSPSWGGGLSTDTQYF.

V and J are TRBV15 and TRBJ2-3, with D perhaps TRBD2 (5 bases). This CDR3 is built from 16 residues. Trimming shortened V by 0 bases and J by 4 bases, and 14 bases separated the two germline ends. CDR1 and CDR2 from the germline V gene are LNHNV and YYDKDF (reference sequence). The CDR3 DNA sequence: TGTGCCACCAGCAGAGAAGGACCACCGCGGGCAGATACGCAGTATTTT. Its translation is CATSREGPPRADTQYF.

The V call is TRBV9, the J call TRBJ1-1; D not resolved. The CDR3 totals 13 residues. Germline V gene lookup returns CDR1 SGDLS and CDR2 YYNGEE. Trimming pared 4 bases from V and 4 bases from J, leaving 11 bases between. CDR3 in DNA: TGTGCCAGCAGCCCCCGGGAGGCCACTGAAGCTTTCTTT. Translation: CASSPREATEAFF.

The rearrangement uses TRBV24-1 and TRBJ2-3; possibly TRBD2 for D (5 bases). Germline values: CDR1 KGHDR, CDR2 SFDVKD. The CDR3 has 13 residues. V was pared by 4 bases and J by 4 bases, with 8 bases between. The CDR3 region is CATSERAADTQYF. The CDR3 nucleotides are TGTGCCACCAGTGAGCGAGCGGCAGATACGCAGTATTTT.

The chain is built from TRBV6-5 and TRBJ2-1; D gene unclear. The V end lost 3 bases, the J end lost 5 bases, and 11 bases lay between the germline ends. Germline loops: CDR1 MNHEY, CDR2 SVGAGI. This CDR3 region has 14 residues. The CDR3 reads CASSYTAPHNEQFF. The DNA for the CDR3 is TGTGCCAGCAGTTATACAGCCCCCCACAATGAGCAGTTCTTC.

V usage is TRBV29-1 and J usage is TRBJ1-1, with TRBD1 as a possible D gene (5 bases). Trimming removed 4 bases at V and 0 bases at J, with 9 bases between. Germline-derived CDR1 and CDR2 are SQVTM and ANQGSEA. This CDR3 is built from 13 residues. The CDR3 DNA reads as TGCAGCGTTGGCGGGGGGGTGAACACTGAAGCTTTCTTT. Protein: CSVGGGVNTEAFF. The full variable domain, its missing parts supplied by reference TRBV29-1 and TRBJ1-1, is SAVISQKPSRDICQRGTSLTIQCQVDSQVTMMFWYRQQPGQSLTLIATANQGSEATYESGFVIDKFPISRPNLTFSTLTVSNMSPEDSSIYLCSVGGGVNTEAFFGQGTRLTVV.

The rearrangement links TRBV19 to TRBJ2-7, with D possibly TRBD2 on 5 matching bases. The CDR3 covers 15 residues. In germline, CDR1 is LNHDA, CDR2 SQIVND (reference sequence). Trimming cost V 0 bases and J 4 bases, with 13 bases left between them. The chain's CDR3 is CASSIEARTGYEQYF. CDR3 bases: TGTGCCAGTAGTATAGAGGCGAGGACGGGGTACGAGCAGTACTTC.

The chain joins TRBV19 to TRBJ1-6; 7 nucleotides agree with TRBD1. Trimming at V came to 5 bases and at J to 9 bases, leaving 1 base not matched to a gene. CDR1 is LNHDA and CDR2 is SQIVND in the germline V gene (reference sequence). The CDR3 has 12 residues. As DNA, the CDR3 is TGTGCCAGTAGTTACAGGGGTTCACCCCTCCACTTT. It translates to CASSYRGSPLHF.

This chain joins TRBV19 and TRBJ1-6; a possible D gene is TRBD1 (6 bases). V was pared by 6 bases and J by 0 bases, with 12 bases between. The CDR3 loop spans 16 amino acids. Germline values: CDR1 LNHDA, CDR2 SQIVND (reference sequence). This chain's CDR3 is CASSDRSGSYNSPLHF. CDR3 bases: TGTGCCAGTAGCGACAGGTCGGGCTCCTATAATTCACCCCTCCACTTT.

The chain has TRBV5-1 and TRBJ2-2; TRBD2 matches at 11 bases. CDR3 length: 15 amino acids. Germline V lookup: CDR1 SGHRS, CDR2 YFSETQ. V trimming: 6 bases; J trimming: 4 bases; junction bases outside the gene matches: 5. CDR3 sequence reads: CASTEGTSGTGELFF. CDR3 nucleotides: TGCGCCAGCACCGAAGGGACTAGCGGCACCGGGGAGCTGTTTTTT.

This clone was recorded once. V gene TRBV11-3 combines with J gene TRBJ2-2; the D is unclear. The V and J ends lost 3 bases and 2 bases respectively, with 7 bases between them. This CDR3 has 14 residues. The germline V gene encodes CDR1 SGHNT and CDR2 YENEEA. The CDR3 nucleotides are TGTGCCAGCAGCTTCACTACAAACACCGGGGAGCTGTTTTTT. This sequence encodes CASSFTTNTGELFF.

This clone appeared a few times. The V and J genes are TRBV3-1 (or the pseudogene TRBV3-2) and TRBJ1-2; 10 bases agree with TRBD1. The CDR3 is 13 amino acids. The germline V gene has CDR1 LGHDT and CDR2 YNNKEL (reference sequence). The V gene end was trimmed by 4 bases and the J gene end by 8 bases; junction bases not matched to a gene: 4. The CDR3 loop reads CASSLRTGGGYTF. The CDR3 coding sequence is TGTGCCAGCAGCCTAAGGACAGGGGGAGGCTACACCTTC.

CDR3 sequence: CASSEAGRGGRFTQYF. CDR3 DNA: TGTGCCAGCAGTGAAGCGGGGCGGGGGGGCCGGTTTACGCAGTATTTT. The rearrangement joins TRBV2 to TRBJ2-3; 9 positions agree with TRBD2. The CDR3 length is 16 residues. Per germline, CDR1 SNHLY and CDR2 FYNNEI. After removal of 0 bases from V and 8 bases from J, the junction contained 9 bases not matched to a gene.

This clone was found once. J is TRBJ2-7 and V is TRBV5-1; weak D call: TRBD1 (6 bases). Trimming took off 3 bases at V and 4 bases at J, with 14 bases between the two ends. Germline V gives CDR1 SGHRS, CDR2 YFSETQ. This CDR3 comprises 14 residues. CDR3 sequence (DNA): TGCGCCAGCAGCTCCGGGACACTCGGGTACGAGCAGTACTTC. This encodes CASSSGTLGYEQYF.

The chain is built from TRBV3-1 (or the pseudogene TRBV3-2) and TRBJ1-5; a weak D match, TRBD1 (6 bases). V lost 4 bases to trimming and J lost 0 bases, with 10 bases between them. Looked up from germline, CDR1 is LGHDT and CDR2 is YNNKEL (reference sequence). This CDR3 comprises 15 residues. Here the CDR3 reads CASSPQGISNQPQHF. For the CDR3, the DNA is TGTGCCAGCAGCCCCCAGGGGATTAGCAATCAGCCCCAGCATTTT.

About this clone: A read error may account for a junction end that differs from germline. This chain links TRBV7-8 with TRBJ1-5, with D maybe TRBD1 (6 bases). This CDR3 contains 16 residues. Germline V CDR1 and CDR2: SGHVS, FQNEAQ. As DNA, the CDR3 is TGTGCCAGCAGCATAGCGACAGGCTATAGCAATCAGCCCCAGCATTTT. It encodes CASSIATGYSNQPQHF. Filled out from reference TRBV7-8 and TRBJ1-5, the complete variable domain reads GAGVSQSPRYKVAKRGQDVALRCDPISGHVSLFWYQQALGQGPEFLTYFQNEAQLDKSGLPSDRFFAERPEGSVSTLKIQRTQQEDSAVYLCASSIATGYSNQPQHFGDGTRLSIL.

This clone was observed once. The J gene is TRBJ1-2, the V gene TRBV5-4, with a tentative D call TRBD1 (6 bases). Germline assignment: CDR1 SGHNT and CDR2 YYREEE (reference sequence). Trimming shortened V by 2 bases and J by 4 bases, and 15 bases separated the two germline ends. CDR3 length: 15 residues. CDR3 region: CASSFQEQGGYGYTF. The CDR3 bases are TGTGCCAGCAGCTTCCAGGAACAGGGCGGCTATGGCTACACCTTC.

This sequence joins TRBV6-1 and TRBJ1-2, with D maybe TRBD1 (6 bases). The CDR3 is 15 residues long. Germline V lookup: CDR1 MNHNS, CDR2 SASEGT. Between the trimmed V and J ends, which lost 1 base and 2 bases, there was a span of 11 bases. The CDR3 reads CASSEDPTGNYGYTF. The CDR3 DNA sequence: TGTGCCAGCAGTGAAGATCCAACAGGGAACTATGGCTACACCTTC.

The chain links TRBV6-2 or TRBV6-3 to TRBJ2-1; possible D gene TRBD2, 5 bases. Trimming shortened V by 5 bases and J by 6 bases, and 23 bases separated the two germline ends. This CDR3 is built from 17 residues. Per germline, CDR1 MNHEY and CDR2 SVGEGT. DNA for the CDR3: TGTGCCAGCAGTCCCACCTTAGGACTCCTTCGGGGCAATGAGCAGTTCTTC. Translated: CASSPTLGLLRGNEQFF.

This chain connects TRBV27 to TRBJ2-1; TRBD1 aligns across 7 bases. Germline CDR1 MNHEY, CDR2 SMNVEV (reference sequence). V lost 2 bases, J lost 5 bases, and 3 bases stayed unmatched. The CDR3 contains 14 residues. The CDR3 bases are TGTGCCAGCAGTTTAGCGACAGGGAACAATGAGCAGTTCTTC. This gives the protein CASSLATGNNEQFF.

This sequence joins TRBV7-2 and TRBJ1-2; 8 positions agree with TRBD1. CDR1 SGHTA and CDR2 FQGNSA come from the germline V gene. This CDR3 is built from 14 residues. V lost 5 bases to trimming and J lost 4 bases; unmatched junction nucleotides: 6. This chain's CDR3 is CASSPRQGPYGYTF. CDR3 sequence (DNA): TGTGCCAGCAGCCCCCGACAGGGGCCCTATGGCTACACCTTC.

The chain has TRBV7-9 and TRBJ2-3; 7 positions agree with TRBD1. This CDR3 region has 16 residues. Per germline, CDR1 SEHNR and CDR2 FQNEAQ (reference sequence). J was trimmed by 0 bases and V by 5 bases; bases with no gene match: 8. The CDR3 region has the DNA TGTGCCAGCAGCATGACAGGGCCCTTTAGCACAGATACGCAGTATTTT. It specifies CASSMTGPFSTDTQYF. The full variable domain, rest sourced from reference TRBV7-9 and TRBJ2-3, is DTGVSQNPRHKITKRGQNVTFRCDPISEHNRLYWYRQTLGQGPEFLTYFQNEAQLEKSRLLSDRFSAERPKGSFSTLEIQRTEQGDSAMYLCASSMTGPFSTDTQYFGPGTRLTVL.